These 20 T cell receptor beta chains share one sample of origin, sequenced in a study of cytomegalovirus exposure and HLA in healthy donors. PCR employed 60 Vbeta and 13 Jbeta primers. Assay used: immunoSEQ multiplex PCR; TCRdb lists only in-frame clones, some missing. Of about 110,000 clones listed, around 73% are singletons. The sequenced sample consisted of PBMCs. The receptors shown here come from a man aged 25-40 years in good health and CMV-seronegative.

This chain uses TRBV4-1 with TRBJ2-7, with 8 bases fitting TRBD1. The V gene's germline CDR1 is MGHRA and CDR2 YSYEKL. Trimming removed 0 bases from V and 2 bases from J; junction bases left unmatched: 3. This CDR3 is 15 amino acids long. CDR3 nucleotides: TGCGCCAGCAGCCAAGAAGGGACAGGTACCTACGAGCAGTACTTC. As protein: CASSQEGTGTYEQYF.

DNA for the CDR3: TGTGCCAGCAGCCCAAACCGGACAGACACCTACGAGCAGTACTTC. Protein: CASSPNRTDTYEQYF. This chain connects TRBV7-8 to TRBJ2-7, with D perhaps matching TRBD1 (6 bases). There are 15 residues in the CDR3. Trimming took 5 bases from V and 2 from J, leaving 16 bases between them. CDR1 is SGHVS, CDR2 FQNEAQ, per germline.

This clone was detected once. CDR3 in amino acids: CASSYGGQNNQPQHF. In DNA, the CDR3 is TGTGCCAGCAGTTACGGGGGACAGAACAATCAGCCCCAGCATTTT. This sequence joins TRBV6-6 and TRBJ1-5; 7 bases align to TRBD1. CDR1 is MNHNY, CDR2 SVGAGI, per germline (reference sequence). V lost 2 bases and J lost 3; bases outside the gene matches: 4. CDR3 length equals 15 residues.

J is TRBJ1-6 and V is TRBV9, with D possibly matching TRBD1 (6 bases). This CDR3 is built from 16 residues. Looked up from germline, CDR1 is SGDLS and CDR2 is YYNGEE. Trimming took off 3 bases at V and 7 bases at J, with 17 bases between the two ends. The CDR3 DNA follows: TGTGCCAGCAGCGCATCACAGGGAATACAAAATTCACCCCTCCACTTT. It yields the protein CASSASQGIQNSPLHF.

This clone was seen a handful of times. This sequence joins TRBV30 and TRBJ2-3; 7 bases are a match to TRBD2. Per germline, CDR1 GTSNPN and CDR2 SVGIG (reference sequence). Losses at the gene ends were 1 base for V and 2 bases for J; bases not matched to a gene: 6. The CDR3 length is 15 residues. CDR3 sequence: CAWSAGRPNTDTQYF. CDR3 nucleotide sequence: TGTGCCTGGAGTGCCGGGAGGCCAAACACAGATACGCAGTATTTT.

This clone was seen only once. J is TRBJ2-7 and V is TRBV29-1; D is unclear. CDR3 size: 11 residues. Germline lookup yields CDR1 SQVTM and CDR2 ANQGSEA. V gave up 5 bases and J gave up 7 bases, with 12 bases separating them. CDR3: CSVSRSGEQYF. CDR3 sequence (DNA): TGCAGCGTTTCGAGATCCGGGGAGCAGTACTTC.

The V call is TRBV10-3, the J call TRBJ1-4, with 9 bases fitting TRBD1. The CDR3 runs 15 residues. Trimming took 5 bases from V and 7 from J; bases not matched to a gene: 8. Germline CDR1 and CDR2: ENHRY and SYGVKD. As DNA, the CDR3 is TGTGCCATCAGTAATCCGGGACAGGGAGGTGAAAAACTGTTTTTT. It encodes CAISNPGQGGEKLFF.

The chain has TRBV15 and TRBJ1-4; D is ambiguous. The germline CDR1 and CDR2 sequences are LNHNV and YYDKDF (reference sequence). This CDR3 comprises 14 residues. The ends were cut back, 3 bases at V and 4 bases at J, with 9 bases in the middle. Here the CDR3 reads CATSRTGGNEKLFF. The CDR3 nucleotides are TGTGCCACCAGCAGGACTGGTGGTAATGAAAAACTGTTTTTT.

V and J are TRBV30 and TRBJ2-1; 10 nucleotides line up with TRBD2. In germline, CDR1 is GTSNPN, CDR2 SVGIG (reference sequence). This CDR3 has 13 residues. V shed 4 bases, J shed 9 bases, and the junction held 6 bases outside the gene matches. CDR3 DNA sequence: TGTGCCTGGAAAGCTAGCGGGAGCGTTGAGCAGTTCTTC. It codes for CAWKASGSVEQFF.

This chain connects TRBV6-5 to TRBJ1-5; tentatively, D is TRBD1 (5 bases). CDR1 is MNHEY, CDR2 SVGAGI, per germline. Trimming removed 0 bases from V and 0 bases from J, with 6 bases in between. This CDR3 region has 15 residues. The CDR3: CASSYSTDSNQPQHF. In DNA form, the CDR3 reads TGTGCCAGCAGTTACTCGACAGATAGCAATCAGCCCCAGCATTTT.

V gene TRBV11-2 combines with J gene TRBJ2-1, with 15 positions matching TRBD2. With V trimmed by 0 bases and J by 9 bases, 6 bases remained unmatched. This CDR3 region has 17 residues. CDR1 is SGHAT, CDR2 FQNNGV, per germline. In DNA form, the CDR3 reads TGTGCCAGCAGCTTAGATGGGCTGGGACTAGCGGGAGGTGAGCAGTTCTTC. It encodes CASSLDGLGLAGGEQFF.

CDR3 loop: CATSGGTGGYSEQYF. CDR3 nucleotides: TGTGCCACCAGCGGGGGGACAGGAGGATATAGCGAGCAGTACTTC. V gene TRBV15 combines with J gene TRBJ2-7; TRBD1 aligns across 8 bases. The CDR3 totals 15 residues. CDR1 is LNHNV and CDR2 is YYDKDF in the germline V gene (reference sequence). V was clipped by 5 bases and J by 6 bases; unmatched bases: 12. The entire variable domain, with the rest obtained from reference TRBV15 and TRBJ2-7, is as follows: DAMVIQNPRYQVTQFGKPVTLSCSQTLNHNVMYWYQQKSSQAPKLLFHYYDKDFNNEADTPDNFQSRRPNTSFCFLDIRSPGLGDTAMYLCATSGGTGGYSEQYFGPGTRLTVT.

The chain employs TRBV29-1 and TRBJ2-7; 10 bases match TRBD1. CDR3 length equals 13 residues. CDR1 is SQVTM and CDR2 is ANQGSEA in the germline V gene. The ends lost 7 bases at V and 1 base at J; junction bases unmatched: 4. The CDR3 DNA reads as TGCAGCGCTGGACAGGGGGGGTCCTACGAGCAGTACTTC. This sequence encodes CSAGQGGSYEQYF.

The rearrangement joins TRBV5-1 to TRBJ2-2, with a possible D match to TRBD2 (5 bases). V lost 4 bases, J lost 6 bases, and 7 bases lay in between. Germline values: CDR1 SGHRS, CDR2 YFSETQ. This CDR3 contains 12 residues. The CDR3 DNA reads as TGCGCCAGCAGCCGGGGATCCGGGGAGCTGTTTTTT. Its protein is CASSRGSGELFF.

The count of this clone is one. This chain joins TRBV14 and TRBJ1-2, with 9 bases fitting TRBD1. The CDR3 extends over 15 amino acids. Losses at the gene ends were 4 bases for V and 6 bases for J; bases not matched to a gene: 9. Germline V gene lookup returns CDR1 SGHDN and CDR2 FVKESK. This CDR3 is CASSPLQGASDGYTF. The DNA for the CDR3 is TGTGCCAGCAGCCCGTTACAGGGGGCGTCGGATGGCTACACCTTC.

The rearrangement uses TRBV6-5 and TRBJ1-4; possibly TRBD1 for D (6 bases). CDR1 and CDR2 from the germline V gene are MNHEY and SVGAGI. The CDR3 is made up of 12 amino acids. Trimming cost V 6 bases and J 7 bases, with 9 bases left between them. This CDR3 reads CASRQGSEKLFF. In DNA form, the CDR3 reads TGTGCCAGCAGACAGGGAAGTGAAAAACTGTTTTTT.

To note about this clone: Distinct nucleotide sequences in the sample also encode this CDR3. This chain links TRBV5-4 with TRBJ1-1; D is perhaps TRBD1 (5 bases). Germline CDR1 is SGHNT and CDR2 is YYREEE (reference sequence). V shed 1 base and J shed 0 bases, with 7 bases lying between them. The CDR3 consists of 14 residues. CDR3: CASSLQGVNTEAFF. CDR3 coding DNA: TGTGCCAGCAGCTTGCAGGGCGTGAACACTGAAGCTTTCTTT.

The chain employs TRBV4-1 and TRBJ1-3; tentatively, D is TRBD1 (6 bases). The CDR3 has 17 amino acids. Germline V gives CDR1 MGHRA, CDR2 YSYEKL. With 1 base removed from V and 1 base from J, the gap between germline ends came to 14 bases. The CDR3 sequence: CASSQGLVQGSGNTIYF. Written as DNA, the CDR3 is TGCGCCAGCAGCCAAGGTCTCGTTCAGGGGTCTGGAAACACCATATATTTT.

Only one count was recorded for this clone. The rearrangement links TRBV27 to TRBJ2-4; 10 positions match TRBD2. The V segment lost 4 bases and the J segment 2 bases; nucleotides outside the gene matches: 14. Germline loops: CDR1 MNHEY, CDR2 SMNVEV (reference sequence). The CDR3 extends over 19 amino acids. The CDR3 loop is CASSSYSSSGSWSKNIQYF. CDR3 sequence (DNA): TGTGCCAGCAGTTCATACTCGTCTAGCGGGAGTTGGTCCAAAAACATTCAGTACTTC.

In its sample, this clone was seen a few times. The chain is built from TRBV4-3 and TRBJ1-1; 7 bases line up with TRBD1. The trim removed 3 bases at V and 0 bases at J, leaving 4 bases unmatched. Germline lookup yields CDR1 LGHNA and CDR2 YSLEER. The CDR3 length is 15 residues. CDR3 in amino acids: CASSHKGQMNTEAFF. The CDR3 DNA is TGCGCCAGCAGCCATAAGGGACAGATGAACACTGAAGCTTTCTTT.